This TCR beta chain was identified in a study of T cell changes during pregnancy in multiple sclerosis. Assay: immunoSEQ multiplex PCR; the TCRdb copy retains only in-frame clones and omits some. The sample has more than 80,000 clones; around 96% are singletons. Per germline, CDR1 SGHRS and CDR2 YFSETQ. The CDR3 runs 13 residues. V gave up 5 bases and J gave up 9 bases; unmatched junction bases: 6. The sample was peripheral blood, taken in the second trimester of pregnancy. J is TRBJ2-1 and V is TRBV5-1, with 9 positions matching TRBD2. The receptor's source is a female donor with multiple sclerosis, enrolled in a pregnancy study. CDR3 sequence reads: CASRVAGEGEQFF. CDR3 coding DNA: TGCGCCAGCAGAGTAGCGGGAGAGGGTGAGCAGTTCTTC.